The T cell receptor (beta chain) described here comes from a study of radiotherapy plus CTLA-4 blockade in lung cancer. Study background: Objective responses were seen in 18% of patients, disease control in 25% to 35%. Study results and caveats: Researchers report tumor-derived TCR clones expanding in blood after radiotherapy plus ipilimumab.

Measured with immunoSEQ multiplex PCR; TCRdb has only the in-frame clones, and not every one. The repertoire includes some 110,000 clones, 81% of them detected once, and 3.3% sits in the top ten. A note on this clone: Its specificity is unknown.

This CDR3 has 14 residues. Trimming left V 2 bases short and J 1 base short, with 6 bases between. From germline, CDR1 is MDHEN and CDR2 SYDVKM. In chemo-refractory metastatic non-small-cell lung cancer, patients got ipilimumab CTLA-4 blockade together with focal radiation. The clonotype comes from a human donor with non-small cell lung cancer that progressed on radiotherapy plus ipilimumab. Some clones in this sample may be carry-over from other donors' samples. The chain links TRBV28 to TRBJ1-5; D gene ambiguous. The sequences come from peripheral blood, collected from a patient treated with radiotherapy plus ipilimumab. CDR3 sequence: CASSLMGSNQPQHF. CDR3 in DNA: TGTGCCAGCAGTTTAATGGGGAGCAATCAGCCCCAGCATTTT.